This TCR beta chain emerged from a study of graft-versus-host responses after intestinal transplantation. The study's findings and limits: Circulating GvH clone levels at their peak were associated with HvG declines (early post-transplant). Patients who carried graft-donor T cell macrochimerism also had high graft-versus-host to host-versus-graft clonal ratios in their allografts.

As regards this clone: No antigen is known for it.

CDR1 is MNHNS and CDR2 is SASEGT in the germline V gene. Trimming removed 2 bases from V and 7 bases from J, with 12 bases in between. The CDR3 spans 14 residues. Sequencing used immunoSEQ multiplex PCR; TCRdb keeps in-frame clones, though not all of them. The data contain about 130,000 clones, over 90% of them seen just once; the ten biggest clones take up about 0.19%. The sample consisted of unstimulated CD4+ T cells sorted from spleen or lymph node cells, taken before intestinal transplant. The V and J genes are TRBV6-1 and TRBJ1-5; D is perhaps TRBD1 (5 bases). This sequence was found in a human donor who received an intestinal transplant. CDR3 amino acids: CASSESGGKQPQHF. Here the CDR3 DNA reads TGTGCCAGCAGTGAATCGGGGGGGAAGCAGCCCCAGCATTTT.